The clone carrying this TCR beta chain has a handful of counts. What it recognizes is unknown. The germline V and J ends were trimmed by 3 bases and 0 bases, with 18 bases remaining between them. The CDR3 loop spans 17 amino acids. CDR1 is SGDLS and CDR2 is YYNGEE in the germline V gene. Investigators sought sequencing depths of between 1 in 200,000 and 1 in 1 million T cells. Only in-frame clones appear in the TCRdb table, and some are missing; sequencing was by immunoSEQ multiplex PCR. The data show roughly 200,000 clones, roughly 73% seen once. This sample stems from a study of cytotoxic CD8 clonotypes in ibrutinib-treated CLL. For the study at large: Around 25 partial and 2 complete responses; at median approximately 6 years, approximately 14 remitted, approximately 12 progressed. Averaging across samples gave about 230,000 productive templates and tens of thousands of productive rearrangements. Findings and limits, study-wide: Different sampling times were used for sustained-remission and progressing patients.

The receptor was derived from a human donor with chronic lymphocytic leukemia. This chain links TRBV9 with TRBJ1-2, with a weak D call TRBD1 (5 bases). The input for sequencing was PBMCs, taken after 12 months of ibrutinib treatment. The chain's CDR3 is CASSGRRDLVANYGYTF. CDR3 sequence (DNA): TGTGCCAGCAGCGGCCGAAGGGACCTGGTGGCTAACTATGGCTACACCTTC. Looking up the rest from reference TRBV9 and TRBJ1-2 gives the full variable domain: DSGVTQTPKHLITATGQRVTLRCSPRSGDLSVYWYQQSLDQGLQFLIQYYNGEERAKGNILERFSAQQFPDLHSELNLSSLELGDSALYFCASSGRRDLVANYGYTFGSGTRLTVV.